This TCR beta chain was documented in a study of T-cell memory formation after mild COVID-19. MiXCR, applied by TCRdb to the 5' RACE reads, yields one record per CDR3 protein. The repertoire holds about 620,000 distinct CDR3 sequences, with around 17% as singletons. About this clonotype itself: The antigen is unknown.

General observations from the study: Prior to infection, memory already included some responding clones, suggesting cross-reactive memory joined. Those CD4+ clones that contracted were mainly in CM and EM (CD8+ ones in EMRA).

CDR1 is MNHEY, CDR2 SVGAGI, per germline. Trimming removed 0 bases from V and 7 bases from J, with 7 bases in between. This CDR3 has 13 residues. The V and J genes are TRBV6-5 and TRBJ2-1; D uncertain. Sequenced material: PBMCs or a T cell subset sorted from them (not recorded which). The sequence derives from an adult woman who had mild COVID-19 (a few samples of this study predate the infection). Cell type and time point are not known. The CDR3 loop is CASSYSNGNEQFF. In nucleotides, the CDR3 is TGTGCCAGCAGTTACTCGAACGGAAATGAGCAGTTCTTC.